Listed here is a single T cell receptor beta chain. Its antigen remains unidentified. It has no much larger one-base neighbor in the sample; base qualities were not kept. The data stem from a study of T cell changes during pregnancy in multiple sclerosis (dated by TCRdb to 2018 to 2020). About the investigation overall: In women with multiple sclerosis, the researchers looked at how the T cell repertoire shifted as pregnancy progressed.

Inclusive of the bounding cysteine and phenylalanine, the CDR3 is 15 residues long. Only the CDR3 part of the read is kept: 45 bases, read in frame from the first base. Sequences SGHRS (CDR1) and YFSETQ (CDR2) are obtained from the germline V gene. The V end loses 3 bases and the J end loses 0 bases, and a stretch of 12 bases separates them. Receptor amplification or capture employed the immunoSEQ multiplex PCR assay. TCRdb's version of the immuneACCESS table is confined to in-frame rearrangements and falls short of the full clone set. An unresolved V gene accounts for under half of the shortfall where checked; the remainder is of unknown origin. For this sample there are tens of thousands of clones; 92% appear just once. The leading ten clones occupy around 2% of the sample.

This TCR was sampled from a female donor with multiple sclerosis, enrolled in a pregnancy study. The chain uses TRBV5-1 and TRBJ1-1; there is no confident call for the D gene. The sample consisted of peripheral blood, taken after pregnancy. The DNA sequence is as follows: TGCGCCAGCAGCTCCCCGGGTAATCTGAACACTGAAGCTTTCTTT. Its protein product is CASSSPGNLNTEAFF.